The subject of this entry is one T cell receptor beta chain. The CDR3 consists of 13 residues. With 7 bases clipped from V and 4 bases from J, the junction kept 5 bases outside the gene matches. Germline assignment: CDR1 LNHDA and CDR2 SQIVND (reference sequence). Assay: immunoSEQ multiplex PCR; the TCRdb copy retains only in-frame clones and omits some. The sample has under 60,000 clones, 92% seen once. The data are from a study of T cell changes during pregnancy in multiple sclerosis. The rearrangement uses TRBV19 and TRBJ2-7, with 9 nucleotides matching TRBD1. This TCR derives from a female donor in good health, enrolled as a control in a pregnancy study. Sequencing was performed on CD4+ T cells from peripheral blood mononuclear cells, taken in the second trimester of pregnancy. The CDR3 here is CASTGTGMYEQYF. CDR3 DNA sequence: TGTGCCAGTACAGGGACAGGGATGTACGAGCAGTACTTC.